The clone carrying this T cell receptor (beta chain) appeared many times. The record originates from a study of glioma-infiltrating T cells. Amplification of TCR alpha and beta CDR3 regions from RNA used iRepertoire nested multiplex PCR. TCRdb used MiXCR to reprocess the multiplex PCR reads, holding one entry per CDR3 protein. The sample has 90,000 or so distinct CDR3 sequences; about 37% are singletons. The CDR3 extends over 13 amino acids. CDR1 and CDR2 from the germline V gene are SQVTM and ANQGSEA. Trimming stripped 7 bases from V and 0 bases from J, with 11 bases between. The receptor's source is a human donor with low-grade glioma or glioblastoma, undergoing nonglioma brain surgery, or in good health (not recorded which). This chain uses TRBV29-1 with TRBJ2-3, with D possibly TRBD1 on 5 matching bases. Material for sequencing was glioma tissue, nonneoplastic brain tissue, or PBMCs (not recorded which). The CDR3 reads CSADKPSTDTQYF. The CDR3 nucleotides read TGCAGCGCGGACAAGCCTAGCACAGATACGCAGTATTTT.